These T cell receptor beta chains were read from a single sample in a study of read filtering for tumor transcriptome and immune sequencing. TCRdb analysed the reads with MiXCR anew, one entry per CDR3 protein. The table shows around 140,000 distinct CDR3 sequences, with over 10% occurring only once. What was sequenced was a population of CD138-negative cells sorted from bone marrow. These receptors were obtained from a donor aged 40 or over with multiple myeloma. The CDR3 runs from the conserved cysteine through the conserved F or W. D genes are given only for firm matches. Clone size is given for some rows only: seen once, a few or many times, or a class if the clone is expanded.

TGCGCCAGCAGCTTGGAAGGGACAGCGGGGATTCGGGAGCTGCTTTTT	CASSLEGTAGIRELLF	16	TRBJ2-2	TRBV5-1	few	-
TGCAGCGTTGTTACCCGGGGCAGGCAGACCCAGTACTTC	CSVVTRGRQTQYF	13	TRBJ2-5	TRBV29-1	many	-
TGTGCCACCAGTGATTTTAGCGGGAGTGGGAATGAGCAGTTCTTC	CATSDFSGSGNEQFF	15	TRBJ2-1	TRBV24-1	-	TRBD2
TGTGCCAGCAGCCAATTGGTGCTGTCCGAAGCTTTCTTT	CASSQLVLSEAFF	13	TRBJ1-1	TRBV3-1	few	-
TGCGCCAGCAGCTTGGACAGCTCTTTTACCTACGAGCAGTACTTC	CASSLDSSFTYEQYF	15	TRBJ2-7	TRBV5-1	few	-
TGTGCCACCCGGGATCCCACAGATACGCAGTATTTT	CATRDPTDTQYF	12	TRBJ2-3	TRBV6-6	few	-
TGCAGTGCGCGAGGACTAGCGGGACAGGGCCCACTCTACGAGCAGTACTTC	CSARGLAGQGPLYEQYF	17	TRBJ2-7	TRBV20-1	many	TRBD2
TGTGCCAGCAGCTTATCTAGCGGGAGGGCCGGTGAGCAGTTCTTC	CASSLSSGRAGEQFF	15	TRBJ2-1	TRBV7-9	many	TRBD2
TGTGCCAGTAGAAGCCTTGGGGGAGGGCCTGGTGATGAGCAGTTCTTC	CASRSLGGGPGDEQFF	16	TRBJ2-1	TRBV19	-	TRBD2
TGCAGTGCTAGAGTCAGGGGTGGGACTGAAGCTTTCTTT	CSARVRGGTEAFF	13	TRBJ1-1	TRBV20-1	many	-
TGTGCCAGTAGTTGGGGGACTTCTAACATAGCTTTCTTT	CASSWGTSNIAFF	13	TRBJ1-1	TRBV19	many	-
TGCAGTGCTGCTCAGGGAGGTGAAGCTTTCTTT	CSAAQGGEAFF	11	TRBJ1-1	TRBV20-1	few	-
TGTGCCAGCAGCTCCGGACCCACGGGCTCCTACAATGAGCAGTTCTTC	CASSSGPTGSYNEQFF	16	TRBJ2-1	TRBV12-3/TRBV12-4	many	-
TGTGCCAGCAGCCCCCTCGGAACCGCCGGGGAGCTGTTTTTT	CASSPLGTAGELFF	14	TRBJ2-2	TRBV6-6	many	-
TGTGCCAGTAACTTCTCCCCAGATACGCAGTATTTT	CASNFSPDTQYF	12	TRBJ2-3	TRBV19	once	-
TGTGCCAGCAGTCGGGGGGGGTTCCAGCCCCAGCATTTT	CASSRGGFQPQHF	13	TRBJ1-5	TRBV6-1	many	-
TGTGCCAGCAGCCCCTCCCCGAGGGGTCAGCCCCAGCATTTT	CASSPSPRGQPQHF	14	TRBJ1-5	TRBV9	-	-
TGTGCCAGCAGCTTGGGACTAGCGGAGTATGAGCAGTTCTTC	CASSLGLAEYEQFF	14	TRBJ2-1	TRBV11-2	many	TRBD2
TGTGCCACGAGCCGGGACCCTGGCACAGATACGCAGTATTTT	CATSRDPGTDTQYF	14	TRBJ2-3	TRBV10-3	-	-
TGTGCCAGTAGTTCCACGGGACTAGCGGGAGTAGATACGCAGTATTTT	CASSSTGLAGVDTQYF	16	TRBJ2-3	TRBV19	many	TRBD2
TGTGCCAGCAGTTTATCGCAGATCGATCCCTACGAGCAGTACTTC	CASSLSQIDPYEQYF	15	TRBJ2-7	TRBV27	many	-
TGTGCCAGCAGCAAAACAGGGGGCGGGGAAAAACTGTTTTTT	CASSKTGGGEKLFF	14	TRBJ1-4	TRBV7-2	many	TRBD1
TGTGCCAGCAGCTTAGGGGCAGGGGGCAATCAGCCCCAGCATTTT	CASSLGAGGNQPQHF	15	TRBJ1-5	TRBV7-9	many	-
TGCAGCGCCGATCGCGGAACCGGGGAGCTGTTTTTT	CSADRGTGELFF	12	TRBJ2-2	TRBV29-1	few	-
TGTGCCAGCAGTGAACGGGCTTATAGCAATCAGCCCCAGCATTTT	CASSERAYSNQPQHF	15	TRBJ1-5	TRBV6-1	many	-
TGTGCCAGCAGTACCGGACTAGCGACGAACACCGGGGAGCTGTTTTTT	CASSTGLATNTGELFF	16	TRBJ2-2	TRBV27	many	TRBD2
TGCAGTGCTAGAGATGAAGCAGGGCAGCCTTCCTACGAGCAGTACTTC	CSARDEAGQPSYEQYF	16	TRBJ2-7	TRBV20-1	many	-
TGTGCCAGCAGGCCACTAGCGGGAAAGGACAATGAGCAGTTCTTC	CASRPLAGKDNEQFF	15	TRBJ2-1	TRBV6-5	many	TRBD2
TGTGCCAGCTCACCACAGGAGGGGAGCGCATACGAGCAGTACTTC	CASSPQEGSAYEQYF	15	TRBJ2-7	TRBV18	many	-
TGTGCCGGCAGAATCCCGGGACACTACTCTGGGGCCAACGTCCTGACTTTC	CAGRIPGHYSGANVLTF	17	TRBJ2-6	TRBV6-2/TRBV6-3	-	-
TGTGCCATCAGTGAGTCAATGGGAGGATACAATGAGCAGTTCTTC	CAISESMGGYNEQFF	15	TRBJ2-1	TRBV10-3	many	-
TGTGCCAGCAGTTACTCGCCGGCCGAGGTTCGAAGCGGATTCTGGACAGATACGCAGTATTTT	CASSYSPAEVRSGFWTDTQYF	21	TRBJ2-3	TRBV6-6	many	-
TGTGCCACCAGCAGTGGGCTAGCGCTCGGAGATGAGCAGTTCTTC	CATSSGLALGDEQFF	15	TRBJ2-1	TRBV15	many	-
TGTGCCAGCAGCTCAGGGGCGTCCTATAATTCACCCCTCCACTTT	CASSSGASYNSPLHF	15	TRBJ1-6	TRBV9	many	-
TGCAGTGCTAGAGATCGAAAGGGGGCCAGGAACACTGAAGCTTTCTTT	CSARDRKGARNTEAFF	16	TRBJ1-1	TRBV20-1	many	TRBD1
TGTGCCAGCTCTGGACAGGGGGCGGTAAACACTGAAGCTTTCTTT	CASSGQGAVNTEAFF	15	TRBJ1-1	TRBV18	many	TRBD1
TGTGCCAGCAGCCAAGAGTCGCGAACCGGGGAGCTGTTTTTT	CASSQESRTGELFF	14	TRBJ2-2	TRBV3-1	many	-
TGTGCCAGCTCACCCCTCAGGGACAATGAGCAGTTCTTC	CASSPLRDNEQFF	13	TRBJ2-1	TRBV18	-	-
TGCGCCAGCGGCAGGACAGTAACCACAGATACGCAGTATTTT	CASGRTVTTDTQYF	14	TRBJ2-3	TRBV4-3	many	-
TGTGCCAGCAGTTTCTCGCGGATAAGTTACAATGAGCAGTTCTTC	CASSFSRISYNEQFF	15	TRBJ2-1	TRBV6-6	many	-
TGTGCCTGGAGCGATATTACAGGGGGCCGAAACTATGGCTACACCTTC	CAWSDITGGRNYGYTF	16	TRBJ1-2	TRBV30	many	TRBD1
TGTGCCAGCAGCCCGTCCGGGGGAAAAAAGTACAATGAGCAGTTCTTC	CASSPSGGKKYNEQFF	16	TRBJ2-1	TRBV25-1	many	-
TGTGCCAGCAGCTTTCGACAGCCCCTTTACAATGAGCAGTTCTTC	CASSFRQPLYNEQFF	15	TRBJ2-1	TRBV11-2	many	-
TGCGCCAGCAGCCAAGATCCAGCGGGAAGAGAGACCCAGTACTTC	CASSQDPAGRETQYF	15	TRBJ2-5	TRBV4-1	few	TRBD2
TGCGCCAGCAGCCCCGGACAGATGGGTGAAAAACTGTTTTTT	CASSPGQMGEKLFF	14	TRBJ1-4	TRBV5-1	many	-
TGTGCCAGCAGTCCCGGGGGGACCGGCCTTCAGTACTTC	CASSPGGTGLQYF	13	TRBJ2-4	TRBV12-3/TRBV12-4	-	TRBD2
TGCGCCAGCAGCCACTCGACTGTAACTAGCACAGATACGCAGTATTTT	CASSHSTVTSTDTQYF	16	TRBJ2-3	TRBV5-1	few	-
TGTGCCAGCTCACCGGAAGGGGCTGGGGCCAACGTCCTGACTTTC	CASSPEGAGANVLTF	15	TRBJ2-6	TRBV18	many	-
TGTGCCAGTAGTATAGTCCCCCGAGGTGGAGAGACCCAGTACTTC	CASSIVPRGGETQYF	15	TRBJ2-5	TRBV19	many	-
TGTGCCAGCTCACCAGGGAGACAGGAGCAAGAGACCCAGTACTTC	CASSPGRQEQETQYF	15	TRBJ2-5	TRBV18	many	-
TGTGCCAGCAGCCAAGTTTCAGGTGGGGACTCTGGAAACACCATATATTTT	CASSQVSGGDSGNTIYF	17	TRBJ1-3	TRBV4-2	-	-
TGTGCCAGCAGCTTACAGAGTAGCGGGGAGACCCAGTACTTC	CASSLQSSGETQYF	14	TRBJ2-5	TRBV7-2	many	TRBD2
TGTGCCAGCAGCTTAGGGGGCAGGGGGCGATATACTGAAGCTTTCTTT	CASSLGGRGRYTEAFF	16	TRBJ1-1	TRBV11-3	many	TRBD1